Following are 7 T cell receptor beta chains from one sample sequenced in a study of blood T cell repertoires in COVID-19. Produced via immunoSEQ multiplex PCR; TCRdb's table is partial and in-frame only. The sample consists of around 300,000 clones, roughly 88% of them appearing once. The sample taken for sequencing was PBMCs or T cells enriched from blood (not recorded which). The receptors here all came from a woman aged 25 to 45 who had recovered from COVID-19.

V is TRBV28 and J is TRBJ1-4; the D gene is possibly TRBD1 (6 bases). The length of the CDR3 is 15 residues. CDR1 and CDR2 from the germline V gene are MDHEN and SYDVKM. V lost 2 bases and J 8 bases, leaving 15 bases between the germline ends. DNA for the CDR3: TGTGCCAGCAGTTTACAGACAGGCGGTGGGGAAAAACTGTTTTTT. Amino acid sequence: CASSLQTGGGEKLFF.

This clone was observed a handful of times. This chain links TRBV4-1 with TRBJ1-2, with D possibly matching TRBD1 (6 bases). CDR1 is MGHRA, CDR2 YSYEKL, per germline. The CDR3 runs to 15 residues. V lost 4 bases to trimming and J lost 2 bases, with 14 bases between them. This CDR3 reads CASSRGGGLNYGYTF. In DNA form, the CDR3 reads TGCGCCAGCAGCCGGGGAGGGGGGCTAAACTATGGCTACACCTTC.

This clone was counted between two and nine times. V and J are TRBV4-1 and TRBJ1-2; 8 bases are shared with TRBD1. This CDR3 is 16 amino acids long. J was trimmed by 6 bases and V by 4 bases; bases with no gene match: 13. Germline V gene lookup returns CDR1 MGHRA and CDR2 YSYEKL. CDR3 nucleotide sequence: TGCGCCAGCAGCCCTATTCCAGGGGGCGATAAAAATGGCTACACCTTC. Amino acids: CASSPIPGGDKNGYTF.

This chain uses TRBV27 with TRBJ1-2; D gene uncertain. The V and J ends lost 4 bases and 6 bases respectively, with 9 bases between them. Germline V gene lookup returns CDR1 MNHEY and CDR2 SMNVEV (reference sequence). CDR3 length equals 12 residues. The CDR3 sequence: CASSSFLDGYTF. In DNA form, the CDR3 reads TGTGCCAGCAGTTCTTTTCTAGATGGCTACACCTTC.

V gene TRBV25-1 combines with J gene TRBJ1-2; TRBD1 is a possible D gene (5 bases). The germline V gene has CDR1 MGHDK and CDR2 SYGVNS. The length of the CDR3 is 14 residues. Trimming pared 2 bases from V and 4 bases from J, leaving 11 bases between. Here the CDR3 DNA reads TGTGCCAGCAGTGAAAGGGGCTTCACCTATGGCTACACCTTC. This translates into CASSERGFTYGYTF.

The chain carries TRBV5-6 and TRBJ1-1; D is ambiguous. The CDR3 sequence is 14 residues long. Deletions cut 2 bases from V and 0 bases from J, with 8 bases between. Germline CDR1 reads SGHDT; CDR2 reads YYEEEE. The CDR3 nucleotides are TGTGCCAGCAGCTTAAGCTCGATGAACACTGAAGCTTTCTTT. Translating it yields CASSLSSMNTEAFF. Combining the CDR3 with reference TRBV5-6 and TRBJ1-1 gives the whole variable domain DAGVTQSPTHLIKTRGQQVTLRCSPKSGHDTVSWYQQALGQGPQFIFQYYEEEERQRGNFPDRFSGHQFPNYSSELNVNALLLGDSALYLCASSLSSMNTEAFFGQGTRLTVV.

The V and J genes are TRBV10-1 and TRBJ2-3; perhaps TRBD1 as D (6 bases). With 3 bases removed from V and 1 base from J, the gap between germline ends came to 8 bases. In germline, CDR1 is WNHNN, CDR2 SYGVQD (reference sequence). CDR3 length: 14 residues. The CDR3 reads CASSERQGTDTQYF. CDR3 DNA: TGCGCCAGCAGTGAAAGACAGGGCACAGATACGCAGTATTTT.